These T cell receptor beta chains were read from a single sample in a study of beta chain features in type 1 diabetes. Produced via immunoSEQ multiplex PCR; TCRdb's table is partial and in-frame only. The data hold around 240,000 clones, with 7.5% to 10% observed a single time. The source material was naive CD4+ T cells from blood. The receptors derive from a woman aged 18-29 years in good health. Both conserved end residues are part of each CDR3. The order of the fields is V gene, D gene, CDR3 length, clone size, J gene, CDR3 protein, CDR3 DNA. A D gene is named only where the DNA matches it firmly. The listing skips clone size in some rows; elsewhere it reads once, few, many or a size class.

v_gene: TRBV18; d_gene: NA; len: 14; abundance: few; j_gene: TRBJ1-1; CDR3aa: CASSPGQPNTEAFF; CDR3nt: TGTGCCAGCTCACCAGGACAGCCGAACACTGAAGCTTTCTTT
v_gene: TRBV4-2; d_gene: TRBD2; len: 13; abundance: NA; j_gene: TRBJ2-5; CDR3aa: CASSKLAGVEQYF; CDR3nt: TGTGCCAGCAGCAAACTAGCGGGGGTTGAGCAGTACTTC
v_gene: TRBV30; d_gene: TRBD1; len: 13; abundance: NA; j_gene: TRBJ1-6; CDR3aa: CAWTRDRDSPLHF; CDR3nt: TGTGCCTGGACCCGGGACAGGGATTCACCCCTCCACTTT
v_gene: TRBV5-1; d_gene: NA; len: 13; abundance: few; j_gene: TRBJ1-1; CDR3aa: CASSLQENTEAFF; CDR3nt: TGCGCCAGCAGTCTACAGGAGAACACTGAAGCTTTCTTT
v_gene: TRBV4-1; d_gene: TRBD1; len: 14; abundance: NA; j_gene: TRBJ1-2; CDR3aa: CASSQWGQGRGYTF; CDR3nt: TGCGCCAGCAGCCAGTGGGGACAGGGAAGGGGCTACACCTTC
v_gene: TRBV15; d_gene: TRBD2; len: 15; abundance: NA; j_gene: TRBJ2-7; CDR3aa: CATSRSSSGNYEQYF; CDR3nt: TGTGCCACCAGCAGATCCAGTAGCGGGAACTACGAGCAGTACTTC
v_gene: TRBV4-1; d_gene: NA; len: 15; abundance: few; j_gene: TRBJ1-4; CDR3aa: CASSKEVTTNEKLFF; CDR3nt: TGCGCCAGCTCGAAAGAGGTTACAACTAATGAAAAACTGTTTTTT
v_gene: TRBV2; d_gene: TRBD1; len: 14; abundance: NA; j_gene: TRBJ1-1; CDR3aa: CASSGGQGVTEAFF; CDR3nt: TGTGCCAGCAGTGGTGGACAGGGGGTCACTGAAGCTTTCTTT
v_gene: TRBV29-1; d_gene: TRBD2; len: 15; abundance: many; j_gene: TRBJ2-1; CDR3aa: CSVGASGAVYNEQFF; CDR3nt: TGCAGCGTTGGGGCTAGCGGAGCCGTCTACAATGAGCAGTTCTTC
v_gene: TRBV2; d_gene: TRBD2; len: 16; abundance: NA; j_gene: TRBJ2-1; CDR3aa: CASSLEGGSSYNEQFF; CDR3nt: TGTGCCAGCAGCCTAGAGGGAGGGAGCTCCTACAATGAGCAGTTCTTC